These T cell receptor beta chains were read from a single sample in a study of blood T cell repertoires in COVID-19. TCRdb's table, derived via immunoSEQ multiplex PCR, lists solely in-frame clones and lacks some. The top ten clones hold 1.7% of a sample with fewer than 350,000 clones, about 89% of them seen once. Sequencing was carried out using PBMCs or T cells enriched from blood (not recorded which). These receptors were collected from a woman between 40 and 50 years old who had recovered from COVID-19. CDR3s include the opening cysteine and the closing phenylalanine or tryptophan. Fields, in order: V gene, J gene, D gene, clone size, CDR3 DNA, CDR3 protein. The D gene is left open where the match is weak. Part of the rows lack a size; the others show once, few, many or a class for expanded clones.

>TRBV18|TRBJ1-4|-|few
TGTGCCAGCTCACCGGACAGTTTTAATGAAAAACTGTTTTTT
CASSPDSFNEKLFF
>TRBV7-3|TRBJ2-1|-|once
TGTGCCAGCAGCGAGAGGACAGCGAGGGAGCAGTTCTTC
CASSERTAREQFF
>TRBV9|TRBJ2-3|-|-
TGTGCCAGCAGCGTAGGGGGAACAGGGTTGTTTGAAACAGATACGCAGTATTTT
CASSVGGTGLFETDTQYF
>TRBV5-1|TRBJ2-2|-|few
TGCGCCAGCAGCTTGAGGCGGGCCCTAGAGAATACGAACACCGGGGAGCTGTTTTTT
CASSLRRALENTNTGELFF
>TRBV10-2|TRBJ2-5|TRBD2|-
TGCGCCAGCAGTGACCCTAGCGGGGGGGCCCGGGGAGAGACCCAGTACTTC
CASSDPSGGARGETQYF
>TRBV5-1|TRBJ2-1|TRBD2|-
TGCGCCAGCAGCTTAGCGGGGGGGCTCGGTCTCAATGAGCAGTTCTTC
CASSLAGGLGLNEQFF
>TRBV7-9|TRBJ1-2|TRBD1|once
TGTGCCAGCGGCCGCTCCGGGACAGAACTCTATGGCTACACCTTC
CASGRSGTELYGYTF
>TRBV4-1|TRBJ2-1|TRBD2|-
TGCGCCAGCAGCCATGGGAGGGTCCAGAACAATGAGCAGTTCTTC
CASSHGRVQNNEQFF
>TRBV6-5|TRBJ1-1|-|-
TGTGCCAGCGAGAGCGGTCGGGCGGTCTTT
CASESGRAVF
>TRBV7-9|TRBJ2-1|-|-
TGTGCCAGCAGCTTAGATGGGGCAAACAATGAGCAGTTCTTC
CASSLDGANNEQFF
>TRBV19|TRBJ1-4|TRBD1|-
TGTGCCAGTCAGCGGGACAGGGGTTATGAAAAACTGTTTTTT
CASQRDRGYEKLFF
>TRBV20-1|TRBJ2-1|TRBD2|-
TGCAGTGCTAGTCCTAGCGGGAGGGCCCGAAATGAGCAGTTCTTC
CSASPSGRARNEQFF
>TRBV19|TRBJ1-2|TRBD1|-
TGTGCCAGTAGTCCGACAGGGAGCTATGGCTACACCTTC
CASSPTGSYGYTF
>TRBV14|TRBJ2-7|TRBD2|-
TGTGCCAGGGAGCGGGAGAGAGAGCAGTACTTC
CAREREREQYF
>TRBV15|TRBJ2-5|TRBD2|-
TGTGCCACCAGCAGACCCGGACTAGCAAGAGTAGGAGAGACCCAGTACTTC
CATSRPGLARVGETQYF
>TRBV7-6|TRBJ2-3|-|-
TGTGCCATCGAGAGCACAGATACGCAGTATTTT
CAIESTDTQYF
>TRBV6-5|TRBJ1-3|TRBD1|-
TGTGCCAGCGGGATCGACAGGGAAAACACCATATATTTT
CASGIDRENTIYF
>TRBV4-3|TRBJ2-7|-|-
TGCGCCAGCAGCCAAGACCCCCCCGGAGCCTTCCAAGCCTACGAGCAGTACTTC
CASSQDPPGAFQAYEQYF
>TRBV5-1|TRBJ2-5|TRBD2|-
TGCGCCAGCAGCCCGGTGGTAGCGGGAACCGGGGCCCAGTACTTC
CASSPVVAGTGAQYF
>TRBV9|TRBJ1-3|-|-
TGTGCCAGCAGCGTATCAAGCTCCGACTCTGGAAACACCATATATTTT
CASSVSSSDSGNTIYF
>TRBV7-3|TRBJ2-3|-|-
TGTGCCAGCAGCTTAATAGGGGGAACAGGCACAGATACGCAGTATTTT
CASSLIGGTGTDTQYF
>TRBV5-1|TRBJ2-5|-|-
TGCGCCAGCAGTCCAGGGATGGAAGAGACCCAGTACTTC
CASSPGMEETQYF
>TRBV2|TRBJ1-4|-|-
TGTGCCAGCAGTACGGGATGGGGGGTTGAAAAACTGTTTTTT
CASSTGWGVEKLFF
>TRBV6-8|TRBJ2-7|TRBD2|-
TGTGCCAGCAGCTTCCAGCGGGGGGGCACCTACGAGCAGTACTTC
CASSFQRGGTYEQYF
>TRBV7-9|TRBJ2-4|-|-
TGTGCCAGCAGCTCTACTAGCAATCCGCCCAGAAACATTCAGTACTTC
CASSSTSNPPRNIQYF
>TRBV5-5|TRBJ1-1|TRBD1|once
TGTGCCAGCAGCTCGGGACAGCTGAACACTGAAGCTTTCTTT
CASSSGQLNTEAFF
>TRBV13|TRBJ2-1|TRBD1|-
TGTGCCAGCAGCGAGACAGGGGGCGGCAATGAGCAGTTCTTC
CASSETGGGNEQFF
>TRBV18|TRBJ2-7|TRBD2|-
TGTGCCAGCTCCACGCGGGAGTCCTACGAGCAGTACTTC
CASSTRESYEQYF